This TCR beta chain was captured in a study of blood T cells in healthy people across ages. Points from the study as a whole: Researchers report that TCR beta diversity correlated strongly with naive T cell percentage.

The CDR3 loop spans 17 amino acids. Germline V gene sequence: CDR1 MGHRA, CDR2 YSYEKL. Russia was home to the donors, healthy Caucasian individuals aged roughly 6 to 90. Then a second PCR, running about 6 to 11 cycles, was carried out with a sample-barcoded 5' primer and a J-beta primer mix. One entry per CDR3 protein results from TCRdb running MiXCR on the 5' RACE reads. The sample yields 650,000 to 1,000,000 distinct CDR3 sequences, 30% to 45% seen once. Concerning this clonotype: Its specificity is not known. At one end the junction does not follow the germline gene, possibly because of a read error.

The origin of this receptor is a man aged 18 to 30 in good health. The sample comprised blood. The genes are TRBV4-1 and TRBJ1-2, with a weak D call TRBD1 (5 bases). The CDR3 region is CTSSQVEGKQEVWGYTF. CDR3 sequence (DNA): TGCACCAGCAGCCAAGTGGAGGGCAAACAGGAGGTTTGGGGCTACACCTTC.